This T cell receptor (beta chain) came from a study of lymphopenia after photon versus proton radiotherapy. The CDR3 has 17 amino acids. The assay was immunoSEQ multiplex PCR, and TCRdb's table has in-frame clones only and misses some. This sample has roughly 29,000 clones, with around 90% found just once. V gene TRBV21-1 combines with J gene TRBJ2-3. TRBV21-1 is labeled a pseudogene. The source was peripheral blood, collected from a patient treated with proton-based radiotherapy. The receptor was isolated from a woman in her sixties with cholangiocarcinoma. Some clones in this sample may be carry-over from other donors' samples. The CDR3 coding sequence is TGTGCCAGCAGCAAACGGGGGCGGAGTTTTGAGGCAGATACGCAGTATTTT. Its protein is CASSKRGRSFEADTQYF.